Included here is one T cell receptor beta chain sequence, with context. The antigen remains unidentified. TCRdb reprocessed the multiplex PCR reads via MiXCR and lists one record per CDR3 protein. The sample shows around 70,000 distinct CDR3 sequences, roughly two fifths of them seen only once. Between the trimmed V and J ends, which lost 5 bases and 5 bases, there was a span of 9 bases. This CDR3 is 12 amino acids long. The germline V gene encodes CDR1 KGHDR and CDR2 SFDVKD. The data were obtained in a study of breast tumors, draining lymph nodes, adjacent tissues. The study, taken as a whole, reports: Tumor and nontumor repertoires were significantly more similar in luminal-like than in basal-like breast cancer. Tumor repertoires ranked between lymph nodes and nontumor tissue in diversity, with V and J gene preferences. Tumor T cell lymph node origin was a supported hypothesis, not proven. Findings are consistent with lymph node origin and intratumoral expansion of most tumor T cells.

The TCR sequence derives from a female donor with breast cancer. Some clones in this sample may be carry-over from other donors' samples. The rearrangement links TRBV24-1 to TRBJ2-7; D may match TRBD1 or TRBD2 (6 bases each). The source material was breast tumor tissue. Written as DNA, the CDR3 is TGTGCCACCAGTGGGGGGGCCGACGAGCAGTACTTC. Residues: CATSGGADEQYF.